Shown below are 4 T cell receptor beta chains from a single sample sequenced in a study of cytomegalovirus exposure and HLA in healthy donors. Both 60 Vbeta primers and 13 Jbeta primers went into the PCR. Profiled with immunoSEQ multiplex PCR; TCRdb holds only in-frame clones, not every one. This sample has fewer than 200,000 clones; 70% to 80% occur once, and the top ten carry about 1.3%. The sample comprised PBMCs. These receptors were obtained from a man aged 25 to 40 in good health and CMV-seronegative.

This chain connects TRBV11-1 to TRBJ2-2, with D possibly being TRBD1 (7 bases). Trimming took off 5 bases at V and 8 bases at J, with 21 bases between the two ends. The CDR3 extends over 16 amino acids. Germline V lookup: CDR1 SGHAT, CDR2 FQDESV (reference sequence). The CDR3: CASSRRDRSYSGELFF. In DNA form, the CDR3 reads TGTGCCAGCAGCCGGCGGGACAGATCTTATTCGGGGGAGCTGTTTTTT.

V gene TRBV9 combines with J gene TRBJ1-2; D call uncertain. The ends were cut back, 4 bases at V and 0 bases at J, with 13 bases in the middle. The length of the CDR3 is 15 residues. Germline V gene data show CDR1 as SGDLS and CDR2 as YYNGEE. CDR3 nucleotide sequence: TGTGCCAGCAGCCCGTCTCTCACAACTAACTATGGCTACACCTTC. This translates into CASSPSLTTNYGYTF.

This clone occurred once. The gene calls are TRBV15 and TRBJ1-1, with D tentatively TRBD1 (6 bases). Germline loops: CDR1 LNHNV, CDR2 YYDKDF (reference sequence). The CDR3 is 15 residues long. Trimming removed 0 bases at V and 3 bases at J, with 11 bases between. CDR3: CATSRDLRGYTEAFF. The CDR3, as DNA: TGTGCCACCAGCAGAGATCTAAGGGGGTACACTGAAGCTTTCTTT.

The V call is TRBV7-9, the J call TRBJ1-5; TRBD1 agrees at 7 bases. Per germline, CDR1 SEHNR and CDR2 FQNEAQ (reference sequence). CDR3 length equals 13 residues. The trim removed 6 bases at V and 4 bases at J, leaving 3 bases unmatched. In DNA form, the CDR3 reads TGTGCCAGCAGGTCAGGGGGGAATCAGCCCCAGCATTTT. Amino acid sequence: CASRSGGNQPQHF. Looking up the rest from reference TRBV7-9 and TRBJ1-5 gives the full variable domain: DTGVSQNPRHKITKRGQNVTFRCDPISEHNRLYWYRQTLGQGPEFLTYFQNEAQLEKSRLLSDRFSAERPKGSFSTLEIQRTEQGDSAMYLCASRSGGNQPQHFGDGTRLSIL.